This is a list of T cell receptor beta chains from one sample in a study of immune cell composition in non-small cell lung cancer. The method was immunoSEQ multiplex PCR; TCRdb's version includes in-frame clones alone and lacks a portion of them. The sample lists some 2,500 clones; 78% were seen once. Input material: lung tumor tissue. These receptors all stem from a human donor with non-small cell lung cancer. The CDR3 runs from the conserved cysteine through the conserved F or W.

cdr3_aa j_call v_call
CASSRGTANTGELFF TRBJ2-2 TRBV7-3
CSAPRDPQYF TRBJ2-5 TRBV20-1
CASSDWTRMNTGELFF TRBJ2-2 TRBV19
CASSRREGYNEQFF TRBJ2-1 TRBV19
CASIGQYELERSGTQYF TRBJ2-5 TRBV19
CASNPEQGFEQYF TRBJ2-7 TRBV2
CSVDIADSLNYEQYF TRBJ2-7 TRBV29-1
CASSLSELQYF TRBJ2-7 TRBV5-6
CASSQSPQDSPLHF TRBJ1-6 TRBV4-3
CASSRDRGLYEQYF TRBJ2-7 TRBV6-5
CASSLGGSTRNEQFF TRBJ2-1 TRBV7-2
CASSLLGTRNEQYF TRBJ2-7 TRBV7-2
CASSLTGDWKGANVLTF TRBJ2-6 TRBV28
CASSDLRGGLDIQYF TRBJ2-4 TRBV6-1
CAWSVGSNQPQHF TRBJ1-5 TRBV30
CASSPTRGGYTEAFF TRBJ1-1 TRBV11-3
CASSPLTSSGQFF TRBJ2-1 TRBV18
CASSLGLAEAGEQYF TRBJ2-7 TRBV7-3
CASTRYGISSSYNEQFF TRBJ2-1 TRBV11-2
CASSQGQGTGQPQHF TRBJ1-5 TRBV4-2
CASSPPGFYGYTF TRBJ1-2 TRBV28
CASSRDRGYEQYF TRBJ2-7 TRBV19
CASRRGGYTEAFF TRBJ1-1 TRBV4-3
CASSLQRSSGRFGFF TRBJ2-1 TRBV28
CASSLGLEVDEQFF TRBJ2-1 TRBV7-2
CASSVRVATTGSQNTGELFF TRBJ2-2 TRBV9
CASSEGFREAFF TRBJ1-1 TRBV5-4
CASSLEWGSDTQYF TRBJ2-3 TRBV5-5
CASSAVERSRFYNEQFF TRBJ2-1 TRBV9
CASSRDGSGASSYEQYF TRBJ2-7 TRBV7-2
CASSSGQGTAEAFF TRBJ1-1 TRBV19
CASSYTGASPYEQYF TRBJ2-7 TRBV6-5
CAISSRDRGLYGYTF TRBJ1-2 TRBV10-3
CASSLREGGPPYEQYF TRBJ2-7 TRBV4-3
CASSQGSLTGPNTEAFF TRBJ1-1 TRBV4-1
CASSQELAKNIQYF TRBJ2-4 TRBV14
CASRGGDRGHGTQYF TRBJ2-5 TRBV28
CAWSKGKSEAFF TRBJ1-1 TRBV30
CASSLRGAGANVLTF TRBJ2-6 TRBV19